These T cell receptor beta chains were read from a single sample in a study of T cell responses to AZD1222 COVID-19 vaccine. Clones were read by immunoSEQ multiplex PCR, and TCRdb kept only the in-frame ones, dropping some. The sample contains approximately 70,000 clones, 85% of which appear only once. This specimen was peripheral blood, taken on day 0 of AZD1222 vaccination. These receptors originate from an adult in good health. CDR3s include the opening cysteine and the closing phenylalanine or tryptophan. The D gene is left open where the match is weak. Rows give clone size only sometimes, using once, few, many, or a class for an expanded clone.

clone_size cdr3_length d_call j_call v_call cdr3_nt cdr3_aa
NA 16 NA TRBJ1-1 TRBV4-1 TGCGCCAGCAGGGAATGGGCAATACCTACAGGGTTCAGTGCTTTCTTT CASREWAIPTGFSAFF
NA 18 NA TRBJ2-5 TRBV6-6 TGTGCCAGCAGTCCTCGCGGCCCAGGGGCGGGAGTGGAAGAGACCCAGTACTTC CASSPRGPGAGVEETQYF
once 12 NA TRBJ2-3 TRBV6-4 TGTGCCAGCAGTGACTCGGGAGATACGCAGTATTTT CASSDSGDTQYF
NA 16 TRBD2 TRBJ2-1 TRBV6-5 TGTGCCAGCAGTTACTCGACTAGCGGTTCTAACAATGAGCAGTTCTTC CASSYSTSGSNNEQFF
NA 13 NA TRBJ2-7 TRBV4-1 TGCGCCAGCAGCCAAGTCGGGCTAGGCGAGCAGTACTTC CASSQVGLGEQYF
NA 16 TRBD1 TRBJ1-6 TRBV7-9 TGTGCCAGCAGCGGACCGACCGGGACAGAAAATTCACCCCTCCACTTT CASSGPTGTENSPLHF
NA 15 NA TRBJ2-3 TRBV7-3 TGTGCCAGCAGCAATGCCCTAGGGGCCACAGATACGCAGTATTTT CASSNALGATDTQYF
once 11 TRBD1 TRBJ1-2 TRBV6-5 TGTGCCATAGGGGGCGCCTATGGCTACACCTTC CAIGGAYGYTF
NA 15 NA TRBJ1-1 TRBV25-1 TGTGCCAGCAGTGGATCGGGACACCGAAACACTGAAGCTTTCTTT CASSGSGHRNTEAFF
NA 14 NA TRBJ1-5 TRBV7-2 TGTGCCAGCAGCTTAGCAGGCTATGGTCAGCCCCAGCATTTT CASSLAGYGQPQHF
once 13 NA TRBJ1-1 TRBV5-4 TGTGCCAGCCGAGCTGGGGGGGACACTGAAGCTTTCTTT CASRAGGDTEAFF
NA 14 NA TRBJ1-2 TRBV19 TGTGCCAGTAGTATAGACGGCAGCTTCGGAGGCTACACCTTC CASSIDGSFGGYTF
NA 14 TRBD1 TRBJ1-2 TRBV3-1/TRBV3-2 TGTGCCAGCAGGGTGGGACAGTCCTACGCGGGCTACACCTTC CASRVGQSYAGYTF
NA 14 TRBD1 TRBJ1-1 TRBV6-5 TGTGCCAGCAGCGACCGGGACAGGATCACTGAAGCTTTCTTT CASSDRDRITEAFF
NA 14 NA TRBJ2-1 TRBV9 TGTGCCAGCAGCGTAGATATGAGGGACAATGAGCAGTTCTTC CASSVDMRDNEQFF
NA 13 NA TRBJ1-5 TRBV6-1 TGTGCCAGCAGTGAAGCTTGGGATCAGCCCCAGCATTTT CASSEAWDQPQHF
NA 15 TRBD2 TRBJ2-1 TRBV15 TGTGCCACCAGCAGATTCGGGAGGAGTCACAATGAGCAGTTCTTC CATSRFGRSHNEQFF
NA 14 NA TRBJ2-7 TRBV7-9 TGTGCCAGCAGCTTAACGGACGTAACCTACGAGCAGTACTTC CASSLTDVTYEQYF
NA 14 TRBD1 TRBJ2-7 TRBV19 TGTGCCAGTAGACCAACAGGGGCAGCCTACGAGCAGTACTTC CASRPTGAAYEQYF
NA 14 TRBD1 TRBJ2-5 TRBV5-4 TGTGCCAGCAGCCGACAGGGGGCAGTGGAGACCCAGTACTTC CASSRQGAVETQYF
NA 16 NA TRBJ2-6 TRBV7-8 TGTGCCGGCCAAAACTTAGGGGACCCTGGGGCCAACGTCCTGACTTTC CAGQNLGDPGANVLTF
NA 14 NA TRBJ1-2 TRBV9 TGTGCCAGCAGCGTAGGGGGGCAGGGAGGTGGCTACACCTTC CASSVGGQGGGYTF
NA 14 TRBD1 TRBJ2-1 TRBV11-2 TGTGCCAGCAGAGGGGGCAGGGTAAAGAATGAGCAGTTCTTC CASRGGRVKNEQFF
NA 17 NA TRBJ1-6 TRBV11-2 TGTGCCAGCAGCCTCCACCCGGTCAGGCGGGAGAGTTCACCCCTCCACTTT CASSLHPVRRESSPLHF
NA 17 NA TRBJ1-6 TRBV5-6 TGTGCCAGCAGCCTCTTCGGCTCGAGCTCCTATAATTCACCCCTCCACTTT CASSLFGSSSYNSPLHF
NA 14 NA TRBJ1-1 TRBV18 TGTGCCAGCTCACCCCCAGGGTTGAACACTGAAGCTTTCTTT CASSPPGLNTEAFF
NA 15 TRBD2 TRBJ2-1 TRBV5-1 TGCGCCAGCAGCTCCCCGGGACTAGCGGGAGGTGAGCAGTTCTTC CASSSPGLAGGEQFF
NA 15 TRBD1 TRBJ2-2 TRBV2 TGTGCCAGCAGAGGACAGGGAGCGAACACCGGGGAGCTGTTTTTT CASRGQGANTGELFF
NA 14 NA TRBJ2-3 TRBV4-1 TGCGCCAGCAGCCAAGATACCAACACAGATACGCAGTATTTT CASSQDTNTDTQYF
NA 15 NA TRBJ2-2 TRBV5-1 TGCGCCAGCAGCTTGTTCAGGGAGAGCACCGGGGAGCTGTTTTTT CASSLFRESTGELFF
NA 15 NA TRBJ1-2 TRBV7-8 TGTGCCAGCAGCTTAGGGTTCGGCGGAAACTATGGCTACACCTTC CASSLGFGGNYGYTF
NA 22 TRBD1 TRBJ2-2 TRBV4-1 TGCGCCAGCAGCCAGGAGGAATGGGGACAGGGGGCAATAGCGGCGAACACCGGGGAGCTGTTTTTT CASSQEEWGQGAIAANTGELFF
NA 15 TRBD2 TRBJ2-3 TRBV5-5 TGTGCCAGCAGCTTGGTACTAGCGGGGGGCGGTATGCAGTATTTT CASSLVLAGGGMQYF
NA 11 NA TRBJ1-4 TRBV3-1/TRBV3-2 TGTGCCAGCAGCCAACAAGAAAAACTGTTTTTT CASSQQEKLFF
once 15 NA TRBJ1-1 TRBV28 TGTGCCAGCAGTTTTTCTGGCATTGGGTGGACTGAAGCTTTCTTT CASSFSGIGWTEAFF
NA 15 TRBD1 TRBJ1-5 TRBV3-1/TRBV3-2 TGTGCCAGCAGCCTTGGGACAGGGGGTCTTCAGCCCCAGCATTTT CASSLGTGGLQPQHF
NA 14 NA TRBJ1-1 TRBV4-1 TGCGCCAGCAGCCAATTAGGGTTCAACACTGAAGCTTTCTTT CASSQLGFNTEAFF
NA 14 NA TRBJ1-1 TRBV10-3 TGTGCCATCAGTGAGGTGGGACACAACACTGAAGCTTTCTTT CAISEVGHNTEAFF
once 12 NA TRBJ2-5 TRBV11-3 TGTGCCAGCAGGGGTCGACAAGAGACCCAGTACTTC CASRGRQETQYF
NA 17 TRBD1 TRBJ2-4 TRBV29-1 TGCAGCGCCGCCGGGACAGCAAAAAACCTAGCCAAAAACATTCAGTACTTC CSAAGTAKNLAKNIQYF
NA 13 NA TRBJ1-1 TRBV6-1 TGTGCCAGCAGTGAATCTGGGCACACTGAAGCTTTCTTT CASSESGHTEAFF
NA 16 TRBD1 TRBJ1-5 TRBV10-3 TGTGCCATCAGCGAATTAGGAGGGACAGGGGGGCAGCCCCAGCATTTT CAISELGGTGGQPQHF
NA 15 NA TRBJ1-1 TRBV6-5 TGTGCCAGCAGGGACAGTCGGGTGGTTCGCACTGAAGCTTTCTTT CASRDSRVVRTEAFF
few 16 TRBD2 TRBJ2-1 TRBV11-2 TGTGCCAGCAGCTACGGACTAGCGGGAGTTCAAAATGAGCAGTTCTTC CASSYGLAGVQNEQFF
NA 13 NA TRBJ1-6 TRBV30 TGTGCCTGGAACAAGGGTTTGGGTTCACCCCTCCACTTT CAWNKGLGSPLHF
few 15 NA TRBJ2-7 TRBV4-2 TGTGCCAGCAGCCAAGCCCGGTCGCTCTCCTACGAGCAGTACTTC CASSQARSLSYEQYF
NA 13 NA TRBJ1-2 TRBV6-5 TGTGCCAGCAGCGTTTCAGGGAACTATGGCTACACCTTC CASSVSGNYGYTF
NA 13 NA TRBJ2-1 TRBV7-9 TGTGCCAGCAGCTCCCAGGGGTACGGTGAGCAGTTCTTC CASSSQGYGEQFF
NA 13 NA TRBJ1-6 TRBV27 TGTGCCAGCAGTTTAAACGGCAATTCACCCCTCCACTTT CASSLNGNSPLHF
NA 13 NA TRBJ2-1 TRBV6-1 TGTGCCAGCAGTGAAGCGCGCCAGGGGGAGCAGTTCTTC CASSEARQGEQFF
NA 19 TRBD2 TRBJ2-7 TRBV4-2 TGTGCCAGCAGCCATCCGGAGGGTTCAGGAGCGGGAGCCACCTACGAGCAGTACTTC CASSHPEGSGAGATYEQYF
NA 14 NA TRBJ1-2 TRBV11-2 TGTGCCAGCAGCTTACTAAGAGGCGGGTATGGCTACACCTTC CASSLLRGGYGYTF
NA 17 TRBD1 TRBJ2-6 TRBV7-2 TGTGCCAGCAGCCCAGGCTCGACAGGGTCTGGGGCCAACGTCCTGACTTTC CASSPGSTGSGANVLTF
NA 13 NA TRBJ1-2 TRBV12-3/TRBV12-4 TGTGCCAGCAGTCCACAGGGTATAGGTGGCTACACCTTC CASSPQGIGGYTF
NA 18 TRBD2 TRBJ2-5 TRBV2 TGTGCCAGCAGCCGAACGGGGACTAGCGGGGGGTCGCAAGAGACCCAGTACTTC CASSRTGTSGGSQETQYF